These T cell receptor beta chains were read from a single sample in a study of spatial heterogeneity in lung cancer. TCRdb processed the 5' RACE reads anew with MiXCR; each CDR3 protein has one entry. This table holds 20,000 to 30,000 distinct CDR3 sequences, roughly 9.7% found once. The specimen comprised PBMCs, sampled at follow-up. Receptors originate from a male donor with early-stage non-small cell lung cancer. The CDR3 runs from the conserved cysteine through the conserved F or W. A D gene is named only where the DNA matches it firmly. Expanded clones are given a class, and other clones once, few, many or no size at all.

size	V	D	J	length	DNA	CDR3
few	TRBV6-5	-	TRBJ1-6	15	TGTGCCAGCAGTTTTACCGGGGTCCTCAATTCACCCCTCCACTTT	CASSFTGVLNSPLHF
many	TRBV7-2	-	TRBJ1-1	14	TGTGCCAGCAGCTTAGGACTGAGGAACACTGAAGCTTTCTTT	CASSLGLRNTEAFF
-	TRBV29-1	-	TRBJ1-1	13	TGCAGCGTCTCAGGGCACCCGAACACTGAAGCTTTCTTT	CSVSGHPNTEAFF
many	TRBV6-2/TRBV6-3	-	TRBJ1-1	12	TGTGCCACAGCCGTTACAAACACTGAAGCTTTCTTT	CATAVTNTEAFF
few	TRBV2	-	TRBJ2-3	14	TGTGCCAGCAGTGAGGTGGTTAGCACAGATACGCAGTATTTT	CASSEVVSTDTQYF
-	TRBV6-2/TRBV6-3	-	TRBJ1-2	13	TGTGCCAGCAGTTACTCGACCCCCCCTGGCTACACCTTC	CASSYSTPPGYTF
-	TRBV28	-	TRBJ2-4	15	TGTGCCTGCCTATCGGCGCGGGGAGCCAAAAACATTCAGTACTTC	CACLSARGAKNIQYF
-	TRBV28	TRBD1	TRBJ1-2	15	TGTGCCAGCAACCAACCCCGGACAGGGAACTATGGCTACACCTTC	CASNQPRTGNYGYTF
many	TRBV27	-	TRBJ2-7	15	TGTGCCAGCAGTCCCTCCGGGGCAGGGGGGTACGAGCAGTACTTC	CASSPSGAGGYEQYF
once	TRBV29-1	-	TRBJ2-3	10	TGCAGCCTGACGGAGGATACGCAGTATTTT	CSLTEDTQYF
many	TRBV24-1	TRBD1	TRBJ2-7	15	TGTGCCACCAGTGCCCCGGGACAGGGAATTTACGAGCAGTACTTC	CATSAPGQGIYEQYF
many	TRBV5-4	-	TRBJ1-6	15	TGTGCCAGCAGCTTGGGACAGCAACCCGTTTCACCCCTCCACTTT	CASSLGQQPVSPLHF
many	TRBV15	-	TRBJ1-4	14	TGTGCCACCAGCGTACAGCGGGGAAGTGAAAAACTGTTTTTT	CATSVQRGSEKLFF
few	TRBV4-1	-	TRBJ2-5	14	TGCGCCAGCAGCCGACAGGAGACCCAAGAGACCCAGTACTTC	CASSRQETQETQYF
few	TRBV20-1	TRBD1	TRBJ1-4	15	TGCAGTGCTAGACCAAACAGGGGTGCTAATGAAAAACTGTTTTTT	CSARPNRGANEKLFF
many	TRBV29-1	-	TRBJ1-3	13	TGCAGCGTCTCCGGACAGAATGGAAACACCATATATTTT	CSVSGQNGNTIYF
many	TRBV7-9	-	TRBJ2-7	12	TGTGCCAGCAGTTCGGGTGACTACGAGCAGTACTTC	CASSSGDYEQYF
many	TRBV10-3	-	TRBJ2-2	13	TGTGCCACCAGAACAGGGAACACCGGGGAGCTGTTTTTT	CATRTGNTGELFF
-	TRBV20-1	-	TRBJ2-1	14	TGCAGTGCTAGAGTTTCAACAGGGTTCAATGAGCAGTTCTTC	CSARVSTGFNEQFF
-	TRBV20-1	-	TRBJ1-5	14	TGCAGTGCTAGAGCCTCAGGGAGCAATCAGCCCCAGCATTTT	CSARASGSNQPQHF
few	TRBV20-1	-	TRBJ2-7	14	TGCAGTGCGCCCAACCCAGGGGCCTCCTACGAGCAGTACTTC	CSAPNPGASYEQYF
many	TRBV10-1	-	TRBJ2-2	14	TGCGCCAGCAGTGGATCAGGGAACACCGGGGAGCTGTTTTTT	CASSGSGNTGELFF
many	TRBV4-1	-	TRBJ2-3	12	TGCGCCAGCAGGTCGGACAGTTTGACGCAGTATTTT	CASRSDSLTQYF
few	TRBV3-1	-	TRBJ2-2	16	TGTGCCAGCAGCTTTAATACAGGGTCGAACACCGGGGAGCTGTTTTTT	CASSFNTGSNTGELFF
-	TRBV7-8	TRBD2	TRBJ2-3	17	TGTGCCAGCAGCTCACGTAGACTAGCGGGGAGTGCAGATACGCAGTATTTT	CASSSRRLAGSADTQYF
-	TRBV7-8	TRBD1	TRBJ1-1	13	TGTGCCAGCAGCTACAGGGGGAACACTGAAGCTTTCTTT	CASSYRGNTEAFF
many	TRBV7-8	-	TRBJ2-6	16	TGTGCCAGCAGCTGGACGAGGGGACCTGGGGCCAACGTCCTGACTTTC	CASSWTRGPGANVLTF
-	TRBV6-2/TRBV6-3	-	TRBJ1-4	15	TGTGCCAGCAGTTACGAGGTGACGGCTAATGAAAAACTGTTTTTT	CASSYEVTANEKLFF
-	TRBV5-1	TRBD1	TRBJ2-7	14	TGCGCCAGCAGCACACAGGGGGAGGCCTACGAGCAGTACTTC	CASSTQGEAYEQYF
many	TRBV7-2	-	TRBJ2-2	16	TGTGCCAGCAGCCCCTCCGGGACTCTGAACACCGGGGAGCTGTTTTTT	CASSPSGTLNTGELFF
many	TRBV3-1	-	TRBJ2-7	16	TGTGCCAGCAGCCCTACCACCGGGACCCGGGGGATCGAGCAGTACTTC	CASSPTTGTRGIEQYF
few	TRBV29-1	-	TRBJ2-1	10	TGCAGCGTTGGGGTTAATGAGCAGTTCTTC	CSVGVNEQFF
few	TRBV9	-	TRBJ2-7	15	TGTGCCAGCAGCTCCCGAATTGGAGGTAGTTACGAGCAGTACTTC	CASSSRIGGSYEQYF
few	TRBV7-9	-	TRBJ2-2	14	TGTGCCAGCAGCTTACAGCGCAGCACCGGGGAGCTGTTTTTT	CASSLQRSTGELFF
-	TRBV29-1	TRBD2	TRBJ2-3	15	TGCAGCGTTGGACTAGCGGGGGGGCCGACAGATACGCAGTATTTT	CSVGLAGGPTDTQYF
few	TRBV20-1	TRBD2	TRBJ2-3	13	TGCAGTGCTGCTAGCGGGGGGCCAGATACGCAGTATTTT	CSAASGGPDTQYF
many	TRBV3-1	-	TRBJ1-4	17	TGTGCCAGCAGCCGAGGGGTCGACCGTAAGGGTAATGAAAAACTGTTTTTT	CASSRGVDRKGNEKLFF
many	TRBV15	-	TRBJ2-1	12	TGTGCCACCAGCAGGCATAACAATGAGCAGTTCTTC	CATSRHNNEQFF
few	TRBV14	-	TRBJ1-4	15	TGTGCCAGCAGCCGGCGGGCCCGGAGGAATGAAAAACTGTTTTTT	CASSRRARRNEKLFF
many	TRBV11-2	-	TRBJ1-1	13	TGTGCCAGCAGCCGTACGGGGTACACTGAAGCTTTCTTT	CASSRTGYTEAFF
-	TRBV6-5	-	TRBJ2-1	14	TGTGCCAGCAGTTACTCCCCTGATAGCAATGAGCAGTTCTTC	CASSYSPDSNEQFF
-	TRBV7-2	-	TRBJ2-5	14	TGTGCCAGCAGCTTAGCGCGGGGCCAAGAGACCCAGTACTTC	CASSLARGQETQYF
many	TRBV20-1	-	TRBJ2-2	14	TGCAGTGCTAGCCCATGGGGGAGTACCGGGGAGCTGTTTTTT	CSASPWGSTGELFF
medium-sized	TRBV10-3	-	TRBJ1-5	13	TGTGCCATCAGTGAGTCAAGCAATCAGCCCCAGCATTTT	CAISESSNQPQHF
many	TRBV20-1	TRBD2	TRBJ2-2	16	TGCAGTGCTAGGGGTCTAGCGGGTCCAAACACCGGGGAGCTGTTTTTT	CSARGLAGPNTGELFF
many	TRBV20-1	-	TRBJ2-3	13	TGCAGTGCTAGCCCCCGGGGGAGAGATACGCAGTATTTT	CSASPRGRDTQYF
many	TRBV5-4	TRBD1	TRBJ2-1	15	TGTGCCAGCAGCTTCTCAGGGGGTTCCTACAATGAGCAGTTCTTC	CASSFSGGSYNEQFF
few	TRBV29-1	TRBD1	TRBJ2-3	15	TGCAGCGTCGGATTGGACAGGGGGCGGACAGATACGCAGTATTTT	CSVGLDRGRTDTQYF
many	TRBV7-9	TRBD1	TRBJ1-1	14	TGTGCCAGCAGCTACGGACAGGGAAACACTGAAGCTTTCTTT	CASSYGQGNTEAFF
-	TRBV7-8	-	TRBJ2-5	16	TGTGCCAGCAGCTTTGTGGTCGCTGGGGGGCCCGAGACCCAGTACTTC	CASSFVVAGGPETQYF